The 9 T cell receptor beta chains listed next were all sequenced from one sample in a study of blood T cell repertoires in COVID-19. Clones were sequenced by immunoSEQ multiplex PCR, and TCRdb holds only the in-frame ones, with some missing. This repertoire shows around 300,000 clones, more than 75% found once; its top ten account for approximately 2%. The sample comprised PBMCs or T cells enriched from blood (not recorded which). These TCRs come from a woman in her fifties or sixties in a cohort exposed to, infected with or recovered from COVID-19 (not recorded which).

Notes on this clone: At one end, the junction sequence differs from germline, possibly due to a read error. This chain uses TRBV14 with TRBJ1-2; TRBD1 is a possible D gene (5 bases). Per the germline V gene, CDR1 is SGHDN and CDR2 is FVKESK. The length of the CDR3 is 13 residues. The CDR3 region has the DNA TGTGCCAGCAGCCAGACCCGATTGGACACAATAAGCTTC. Its translation is CASSQTRLDTISF.

The rearrangement uses TRBV28 and TRBJ2-2, with D perhaps matching TRBD2 (7 bases). Germline V gene data show CDR1 as MDHEN and CDR2 as SYDVKM. The CDR3 contains 15 residues. V dropped 6 bases and J dropped 4 bases, with 15 bases sitting between them. This CDR3 is CASSSQRGGTGELFF. The CDR3 DNA sequence: TGTGCCAGCAGCTCTCAGAGGGGGGGCACCGGGGAGCTGTTTTTT.

This sequence joins TRBV28 and TRBJ1-2; D call uncertain. CDR1 is MDHEN, CDR2 SYDVKM, per germline. Trimming shortened V by 5 bases and J by 6 bases, and 13 bases separated the two germline ends. CDR3 length equals 13 residues. CDR3 protein: CASSPPSGNGYTF. The CDR3, as DNA: TGTGCCAGCAGTCCTCCGTCGGGAAATGGCTACACCTTC.

The chain employs TRBV27 and TRBJ1-2, with 9 bases identical to TRBD1. This CDR3 is 13 amino acids long. The V and J ends lost 2 bases and 8 bases, in that order; junction bases with no gene match: 3. The germline V gene has CDR1 MNHEY and CDR2 SMNVEV (reference sequence). CDR3 sequence (DNA): TGTGCCAGCAGTTTAGACAGGGGGGTCGGCTACACCTTC. It is translated as CASSLDRGVGYTF.

The chain has TRBV28 and TRBJ1-4; D not certain. Germline lookup yields CDR1 MDHEN and CDR2 SYDVKM. Trimming shortened V by 5 bases and J by 4 bases, and 11 bases separated the two germline ends. This CDR3 region has 14 residues. In DNA, the CDR3 is TGTGCCAGCAGTCTTCAACGGTATAATGAAAAACTGTTTTTT. Protein product: CASSLQRYNEKLFF.

The chain has TRBV10-3 and TRBJ2-3, with 13 bases that match TRBD2. Germline V gene lookup returns CDR1 ENHRY and CDR2 SYGVKD. The CDR3 consists of 18 residues. The junction had 17 bases not matched to a gene; V was cut back by 8 bases and J by 6 bases. CDR3 nucleotides: TGTGCCATCCGCGCGGGGGACTGGACTAGCGGGAGTAGGGATACGCAGTATTTT. Translation: CAIRAGDWTSGSRDTQYF.

This chain connects TRBV18 to TRBJ2-2, with 7 bases matching TRBD2. CDR1 KGHSH and CDR2 LQKENI come from the germline V gene. After removal of 4 bases from V and 3 bases from J, the junction contained 20 bases not matched to a gene. This CDR3 is 20 amino acids long. The CDR3, as DNA: TGTGCCAGCTCACGGACTCAGGGCTTGGCGGGAGTCGGGGACACCGGGGAGCTGTTTTTT. Residues: CASSRTQGLAGVGDTGELFF.

The genes are TRBV9 and TRBJ1-4; 9 nucleotides match TRBD1. V was clipped by 4 bases and J by 7 bases; unmatched bases: 8. Germline V gives CDR1 SGDLS, CDR2 YYNGEE. The CDR3 runs to 15 residues. CDR3 residues: CASSSRTGVGEKLFF. The CDR3 nucleotides are TGTGCCAGCAGCTCGCGGACAGGGGTGGGTGAAAAACTGTTTTTT.

This chain links TRBV7-2 with TRBJ1-1; D is unresolved. The CDR3 spans 14 residues. The V end lost 2 bases, the J end lost 4 bases, and 11 bases lay between the germline ends. The germline gives CDR1 SGHTA, CDR2 FQGNSA. CDR3 nucleotide sequence: TGTGCCAGCAGCTTAATACATCGGGGCACTGAAGCTTTCTTT. Amino acids: CASSLIHRGTEAFF.